Following are 25 T cell receptor beta chains from one sample sequenced in a study of blood T cell repertoires in COVID-19 (TCRdb year 2020). The library was made by the immunoSEQ multiplex PCR assay. Held by TCRdb, this immuneACCESS table contains in-frame sequences only and omits some clones. Under half of the omission traces to an unresolved V gene where checked; the cause of the rest is unknown. The sample table holds 100,000 to 120,000 clones, of which just over 70% were seen once. 1.8% of the sample belongs to the ten largest clones. The specimen sequenced was peripheral blood. These receptors originate from a woman aged 35 to 49 with acute or convalescent COVID-19.

V and J are TRBV18 and TRBJ1-1; a possible D gene is TRBD1 (6 bases). V lost 1 base and J 5 bases, leaving 14 bases between the germline ends. This CDR3 comprises 15 residues. Germline V gene sequence: CDR1 KGHSH, CDR2 LQKENI. Written as DNA, the CDR3 is TGTGCCAGCTCACCACTTGAACAGGGAAGGACTGAAGCTTTCTTT. This codes for CASSPLEQGRTEAFF.

The chain uses TRBV28 and TRBJ1-6; D is possibly TRBD1 (5 bases). Germline loops: CDR1 MDHEN, CDR2 SYDVKM. This CDR3 has 18 residues. Trimming removed 1 base at V and 5 bases at J, with 18 bases between. CDR3 bases: TGTGCCAGCAGTTTATCCTCAGGGTTGGGTTCCCATAATTCACCCCTCCACTTT. It codes for CASSLSSGLGSHNSPLHF.

V usage is TRBV7-3 and J usage is TRBJ1-6, with D unclear. Germline CDR1 SGHTA, CDR2 FQGTGA. The ends were cut back, 5 bases at V and 7 bases at J, with 12 bases in the middle. This CDR3 has 14 residues. CDR3 coding DNA: TGTGCCAGCAGCCTAGGACTGAAGAATTCACCCCTCCACTTT. Its translation: CASSLGLKNSPLHF.

The chain recombines TRBV28 with TRBJ1-2; D is ambiguous. This CDR3 is built from 11 residues. Per germline, CDR1 MDHEN and CDR2 SYDVKM. This CDR3 is CAYKTNYGYTF. The CDR3 coding sequence is TGTGCTTACAAGACTAACTATGGCTACACCTTC.

V usage is TRBV10-3 and J usage is TRBJ1-3; perhaps TRBD1 as D (5 bases). The CDR3 spans 14 residues. CDR1 and CDR2 (germline): ENHRY, SYGVKD. The V end was cut by 6 bases, the J end by 1 base, with 10 bases between. As DNA, the CDR3 is TGTGCCATCAGACAGCAGGGATCTGGAAACACCATATATTTT. This codes for CAIRQQGSGNTIYF.

The V call is TRBV10-1, the J call TRBJ2-5; maybe TRBD1 (5 bases). The V gene's germline CDR1 is WNHNN and CDR2 SYGVQD (reference sequence). V was clipped by 4 bases and J by 9 bases, with 12 bases between them. The CDR3 totals 12 residues. CDR3 in DNA: TGCGCCAGCAGTGTCGACAGTATTCCCCAGTACTTC. Translating gives CASSVDSIPQYF.

The chain uses TRBV5-1 and TRBJ2-3; the D gene is possibly TRBD1 (6 bases). V lost 5 bases and J lost 4, with 14 bases in between. Germline CDR1 is SGHRS and CDR2 is YFSETQ. This CDR3 is built from 14 residues. The CDR3 DNA is TGCGCCAGCAGAAAGGACAGCCCCCCAGATACGCAGTATTTT. Translating it yields CASRKDSPPDTQYF.

The chain combines TRBV10-3 with TRBJ1-5, with a tentative D call TRBD1 (6 bases). V was clipped by 2 bases and J by 5 bases, with 10 bases between them. Germline CDR1 is ENHRY and CDR2 is SYGVKD. The CDR3 length is 14 residues. CDR3 amino acids: CAISEDRSDQPQHF. In DNA form, the CDR3 reads TGTGCCATCAGTGAGGACAGGAGTGATCAGCCCCAGCATTTT.

This clone turned up a few times. The chain joins TRBV5-1 to TRBJ2-7; 11 positions agree with TRBD2. The CDR3 sequence is 15 residues long. J lost 4 bases, V lost 4 bases, and 7 bases had no gene match. Germline V lookup: CDR1 SGHRS, CDR2 YFSETQ. The CDR3 spells CASSVSGGARYEQYF. CDR3 nucleotides: TGCGCCAGCAGCGTTAGCGGGGGGGCCAGGTACGAGCAGTACTTC.

The table lists this clone with a few counts. The chain recombines TRBV5-6 with TRBJ1-2, with D perhaps TRBD1 (6 bases). V lost 2 bases to trimming and J lost 8 bases, with 16 bases between them. Germline V gene sequence: CDR1 SGHDT, CDR2 YYEEEE. CDR3 length: 14 amino acids. The DNA for the CDR3 is TGTGCCAGCAGCTTCTCAGGGGTAGTTCGCGGCTACACCTTC. Protein product: CASSFSGVVRGYTF.

This clone was seen more than once but under ten times. This sequence joins TRBV5-1 and TRBJ1-2; D is unclear. CDR1 and CDR2 (germline): SGHRS, YFSETQ. CDR3 length: 14 residues. Between the trimmed V and J ends, which lost 0 bases and 5 bases, there was a span of 11 bases. This CDR3 reads CASSLGLEAYGYTF. For the CDR3, the DNA is TGCGCCAGCAGCTTGGGTCTAGAGGCGTATGGCTACACCTTC.

The chain joins TRBV7-2 to TRBJ1-2; TRBD1 matches at 7 bases. Trimming took 4 bases from V and 2 from J; bases not matched to a gene: 1. CDR3 size: 13 residues. Germline V gives CDR1 SGHTA, CDR2 FQGNSA. The CDR3 DNA reads as TGTGCCAGCAGCTCACAGGGGAACTATGGCTACACCTTC. This sequence encodes CASSSQGNYGYTF.

V gene TRBV9 combines with J gene TRBJ2-5; D remains unclear. The V gene's germline CDR1 is SGDLS and CDR2 YYNGEE. V was pared by 4 bases and J by 7 bases, with 20 bases between. The CDR3 length is 15 residues. The CDR3 sequence is CASSPLGLLEGTQYF. CDR3 DNA sequence: TGTGCCAGCAGCCCCCTTGGGCTGCTCGAAGGGACCCAGTACTTC.

The chain combines TRBV5-1 with TRBJ2-1, with TRBD1 identical over 9 bases. CDR3 length: 15 amino acids. Germline V gene sequence: CDR1 SGHRS, CDR2 YFSETQ. Trimming cost V 4 bases and J 8 bases; bases outside gene matches: 10. The CDR3 coding sequence is TGCGCCAGCAGCCTTGTCCGGGACAGGGCACATGAGCAGTTCTTC. Translating it yields CASSLVRDRAHEQFF.

This chain uses TRBV27 with TRBJ1-2, with D uncertain. CDR3 length: 15 amino acids. V lost 5 bases, J lost 3 bases, and 16 bases lay in between. Germline CDR1 MNHEY, CDR2 SMNVEV (reference sequence). This chain's CDR3 is CASSPRPGIDYGYTF. The CDR3 coding sequence is TGTGCCAGCAGTCCAAGACCCGGGATTGACTATGGCTACACCTTC.

The rearrangement joins TRBV27 to TRBJ1-1, with 10 bases identical to TRBD1. This CDR3 is built from 16 residues. The V and J ends lost 6 bases and 1 base, in that order; junction bases with no gene match: 8. The V gene's germline CDR1 is MNHEY and CDR2 SMNVEV (reference sequence). The DNA of the CDR3 is TGTGCCAGCAGATCCGACAGGGGGCGCGGGAACACTGAAGCTTTCTTT. Translation gives CASRSDRGRGNTEAFF.

The CDR3 DNA reads TGCGCCAGCAGGGTAGGGACTAGCGGGGGGGTCTATACCTACGAGCAGTACTTC. It is translated as CASRVGTSGGVYTYEQYF. The chain joins TRBV5-1 to TRBJ2-7, with 16 bases lining up with TRBD2. Unmatched junction bases numbered 10, after V lost 5 bases and J lost 2 bases. This CDR3 region has 18 residues. Germline loops: CDR1 SGHRS, CDR2 YFSETQ. Supplemented by reference TRBV5-1 and TRBJ2-7, the full variable domain reads KAGVTQTPRYLIKTRGQQVTLSCSPISGHRSVSWYQQTPGQGLQFLFEYFSETQRNKGNFPGRFSGRQFSNSRSEMNVSTLELGDSALYLCASRVGTSGGVYTYEQYFGPGTRLTVT.

DNA for the CDR3: TGCAGCGTTGACAGGACTAGCGGGGGATCCTACGAGCAGTACTTC. This gives the protein CSVDRTSGGSYEQYF. The J gene is TRBJ2-7, the V gene TRBV29-1; 13 bases match TRBD2. The CDR3 length is 15 residues. V shed 3 bases and J 1 base; nucleotides not matched to a gene: 3. Per the germline V gene, CDR1 is SQVTM and CDR2 is ANQGSEA.

This chain connects TRBV27 to TRBJ1-5, with TRBD1 as a possible D gene (6 bases). The germline V and J ends were trimmed by 6 bases and 0 bases, with 12 bases remaining between them. CDR1 and CDR2 from the germline V gene are MNHEY and SMNVEV (reference sequence). This CDR3 is built from 15 residues. CDR3 bases: TGTGCCAGCAGCCTGGGGACAAGTAGCAATCAGCCCCAGCATTTT. Residues: CASSLGTSSNQPQHF.

The chain employs TRBV18 and TRBJ1-2; 7 positions agree with TRBD1. The ends lost 2 bases at V and 4 bases at J; junction bases unmatched: 13. In germline, CDR1 is KGHSH, CDR2 LQKENI. The CDR3 runs to 17 residues. CDR3 loop: CASSPESSGGLGYGYTF. The CDR3 coding sequence is TGTGCCAGCTCACCAGAGTCCTCAGGGGGGTTAGGCTATGGCTACACCTTC.

The chain couples TRBV2 to TRBJ2-1, with 7 bases matching TRBD2. The CDR3 loop spans 13 amino acids. Trimming took 7 bases from V and 4 from J; bases not matched to a gene: 4. In germline, CDR1 is SNHLY, CDR2 FYNNEI. CDR3: CASTSGEYNEQFF. The CDR3 DNA is TGTGCCAGCACCAGCGGGGAATACAATGAGCAGTTCTTC.

Only a few counts were recorded for this clone. This rearrangement joins TRBV30 to TRBJ1-6; no clear D gene. Trimming pared 4 bases from V and 9 bases from J, leaving 19 bases between. CDR3 size: 15 residues. CDR1 is GTSNPN and CDR2 is SVGIG in the germline V gene (reference sequence). CDR3 nucleotides: TGTGCCTGGATAAGTGGACTGCTGGAGAGTTCACCCCTCCACTTT. This sequence encodes CAWISGLLESSPLHF.

There are a few counts of this clone. The chain uses TRBV19 and TRBJ1-2, with D perhaps TRBD1 (6 bases). Looked up from germline, CDR1 is LNHDA and CDR2 is SQIVND (reference sequence). This CDR3 is built from 13 residues. V was shortened by 6 bases and J by 3 bases, with 11 bases between the two germline ends. Here the CDR3 reads CASRIQGDYGYTF. CDR3 bases: TGTGCCAGTAGGATACAGGGTGACTATGGCTACACCTTC.

The chain has TRBV28 and TRBJ2-2; 9 bases align to TRBD1. The germline CDR1 and CDR2 sequences are MDHEN and SYDVKM. The CDR3 sequence is 17 residues long. J gave up 5 bases and V 5 bases, and 12 bases lay outside the gene matches. The CDR3 bases are TGTGCCAGCAGTCTACCGGGACAGGGTAGTACGACCGGGGAGCTGTTTTTT. Its translation: CASSLPGQGSTTGELFF. The full variable domain, its missing parts supplied by reference TRBV28 and TRBJ2-2, is DVKVTQSSRYLVKRTGEKVFLECVQDMDHENMFWYRQDPGLGLRLIYFSYDVKMKEKGDIPEGYSVSREKKERFSLILESASTNQTSMYLCASSLPGQGSTTGELFFGEGSRLTVL.

The chain has TRBV2 and TRBJ2-7; 10 bases are shared with TRBD1. V was clipped by 4 bases and J by 1 base; unmatched bases: 4. The germline gives CDR1 SNHLY, CDR2 FYNNEI. The CDR3 covers 15 residues. CDR3 sequence reads: CASSGQGASSYEQYF. The DNA of the CDR3 is TGTGCCAGCAGTGGACAGGGGGCTAGTTCCTACGAGCAGTACTTC.